A single sample gave rise to the 15 T cell receptor beta chains below, sequenced in a study of beta chain features in type 1 diabetes. Overall study findings and caveats: Moderate yet significant TCRB CDR3 shortening was seen in Type 1 diabetes patients in all four CD4+ subsets.

Since all of the isolated RNA was reverse transcribed, expressed TCRB transcripts were what got sequenced. Assay used: immunoSEQ multiplex PCR; TCRdb lists only in-frame clones, some missing. This table holds under 200,000 clones, 10% found once. Their antigens remain unidentified. Sequenced input: central memory CD4+ T cells from blood. The receptors derive from a man younger than 45 with type 1 diabetes.

In this sample, this clone turned up a few times. The J gene is TRBJ2-7, the V gene TRBV7-2, with 11 bases that match TRBD2. The germline V gene encodes CDR1 SGHTA and CDR2 FQGNSA. This CDR3 contains 16 residues. V gave up 5 bases and J gave up 1 base; unmatched junction bases: 7. The CDR3 reads CASSHFSGRVSYEQYF. CDR3 bases: TGTGCCAGCAGCCACTTTAGCGGGAGGGTTTCCTACGAGCAGTACTTC.

There are a few counts of this clone. The CDR3 here is CSVTFGGMGTDTQYF. DNA for the CDR3: TGCAGCGTTACTTTTGGAGGGATGGGCACAGATACGCAGTATTTT. V and J are TRBV29-1 and TRBJ2-3; perhaps TRBD2 as D (6 bases). The CDR3 consists of 15 residues. CDR1 SQVTM and CDR2 ANQGSEA come from the germline V gene. Trimming removed 5 bases from V and 1 base from J, with 16 bases in between.

This clone has just a few counts. The chain uses TRBV2 and TRBJ2-1; D remains ambiguous. The CDR3 has 14 residues. The germline V and J ends were trimmed by 6 bases and 7 bases, with 16 bases remaining between them. CDR1 is SNHLY, CDR2 FYNNEI, per germline. Here the CDR3 reads CASRTDAQTNEQFF. The CDR3 DNA reads as TGTGCCAGCAGAACAGATGCTCAAACGAATGAGCAGTTCTTC.

V gene TRBV4-1 combines with J gene TRBJ2-7; 7 bases map to TRBD2. The CDR3 has 15 amino acids. Germline V gene data show CDR1 as MGHRA and CDR2 as YSYEKL. After removal of 6 bases from V and 3 bases from J, the junction contained 11 bases not matched to a gene. The CDR3 reads CASSPGEGPRYEQYF. CDR3 DNA: TGCGCCAGCAGTCCCGGGGAGGGACCCCGCTACGAGCAGTACTTC.

This clone was counted a few times. Other DNA sequences in this sample translate to the same CDR3. Written as DNA, the CDR3 is TGTGCCAGCAGTTTGAGAGCTTACGAGCAGTACTTC. Amino acid sequence: CASSLRAYEQYF. The chain couples TRBV28 to TRBJ2-7; D gene ambiguous. V was clipped by 3 bases and J by 4 bases, with 7 bases between them. The CDR3 is 12 residues long. Germline V lookup: CDR1 MDHEN, CDR2 SYDVKM.

This chain joins TRBV9 and TRBJ2-2, with D tentatively TRBD1 (5 bases). Per the germline V gene, CDR1 is SGDLS and CDR2 is YYNGEE. V was trimmed by 0 bases and J by 0 bases, leaving 12 bases between them. This CDR3 contains 17 residues. CDR3: CASSVGAGRANTGELFF. CDR3 nucleotides: TGTGCCAGCAGCGTAGGGGCAGGGCGTGCGAACACCGGGGAGCTGTTTTTT.

This CDR3 is CASSPQGHRYEQYF. Written as DNA, the CDR3 is TGTGCCAGCAGCCCCCAGGGCCATCGGTACGAGCAGTACTTC. V is TRBV9 and J is TRBJ2-7, with D perhaps matching TRBD1 (5 bases). Germline lookup yields CDR1 SGDLS and CDR2 YYNGEE. The CDR3 totals 14 residues. Trimming pared 4 bases from V and 4 bases from J, leaving 15 bases between.

This rearrangement joins TRBV28 to TRBJ2-7; 9 bases agree with TRBD1. After removal of 6 bases from V and 2 bases from J, the junction contained 5 bases not matched to a gene. Per germline, CDR1 MDHEN and CDR2 SYDVKM. The CDR3 is 14 amino acids. CDR3 residues: CASSSTGGAYEQYF. The DNA for the CDR3 is TGTGCCAGCAGCTCAACAGGGGGCGCCTACGAGCAGTACTTC. Full variable domain (missing parts from reference TRBV28 and TRBJ2-7): DVKVTQSSRYLVKRTGEKVFLECVQDMDHENMFWYRQDPGLGLRLIYFSYDVKMKEKGDIPEGYSVSREKKERFSLILESASTNQTSMYLCASSSTGGAYEQYFGPGTRLTVT.

In this sample, this clone turned up a few times. The rearrangement joins TRBV11-1 to TRBJ2-1, with 10 bases lining up with TRBD2. The germline gives CDR1 SGHAT, CDR2 FQDESV (reference sequence). The V gene end was trimmed by 5 bases and the J gene end by 4 bases; junction bases not matched to a gene: 2. The length of the CDR3 is 14 residues. CDR3 coding DNA: TGTGCCAGCAGCCCGGGACTAGCGTACAATGAGCAGTTCTTC. Its translation: CASSPGLAYNEQFF.

The rearrangement uses TRBV2 and TRBJ2-3; 12 bases are a match to TRBD2. CDR1 and CDR2 from the germline V gene are SNHLY and FYNNEI. V dropped 6 bases and J dropped 6; count of bases not matched to a gene: 1. This CDR3 contains 13 residues. Here the CDR3 reads CASSGTSGDTQYF. The DNA for the CDR3 is TGTGCCAGCAGCGGGACTAGCGGGGATACGCAGTATTTT. The full variable domain, completed using reference TRBV2 and TRBJ2-3, is EPEVTQTPSHQVTQMGQEVILRCVPISNHLYFYWYRQILGQKVEFLVSFYNNEISEKSEIFDDQFSVERPDGSNFTLKIRSTKLEDSAMYFCASSGTSGDTQYFGPGTRLTVL.

The rearrangement joins TRBV13 to TRBJ1-2, with a tentative D call TRBD1 (6 bases). The CDR3 covers 12 residues. Germline values: CDR1 PRHDT, CDR2 FYEKMQ (reference sequence). The V end lost 5 bases, the J end lost 8 bases, and 12 bases lay between the germline ends. Here the CDR3 DNA reads TGTGCCAGCAGCATTACAGGGATAGGCTACACCTTC. Translated, it gives CASSITGIGYTF.

The rearrangement links TRBV11-2 to TRBJ1-5; D perhaps matches TRBD1 (6 bases). The CDR3 is made up of 15 amino acids. The germline V gene encodes CDR1 SGHAT and CDR2 FQNNGV. Trimming removed 0 bases from V and 5 bases from J, with 11 bases in between. The CDR3 spells CASSLESTGDQPQHF. For the CDR3, the DNA is TGTGCCAGCAGCTTAGAATCGACAGGTGATCAGCCCCAGCATTTT.

This clone was observed a few times. This rearrangement joins TRBV6-5 to TRBJ2-7; D gene uncertain. The V end was cut by 0 bases, the J end by 2 bases, with 11 bases between. This CDR3 region has 15 residues. Germline loops: CDR1 MNHEY, CDR2 SVGAGI. CDR3: CASSYSRSSPYEQYF. The DNA for the CDR3 is TGTGCCAGCAGTTACTCGAGGTCTTCACCCTACGAGCAGTACTTC.

This clone was observed a few times. The V call is TRBV27, the J call TRBJ2-5; 10 bases align to TRBD1. CDR3 size: 14 residues. Germline assignment: CDR1 MNHEY and CDR2 SMNVEV (reference sequence). Unmatched junction bases numbered 7, after V lost 7 bases and J lost 5 bases. The CDR3 reads CASNAGTGDETQYF. In nucleotides, the CDR3 is TGTGCCAGCAACGCCGGGACAGGGGACGAGACCCAGTACTTC.

This clone was found a few times. The gene calls are TRBV7-9 and TRBJ1-2; TRBD1 agrees at 8 bases. Germline CDR1 and CDR2: SEHNR and FQNEAQ (reference sequence). Trimming took 6 bases from V and 4 from J; bases not matched to a gene: 4. The CDR3 extends over 13 amino acids. CDR3 region: CASSSTGGYGYTF. The CDR3 bases are TGTGCCAGCAGTTCTACAGGGGGCTATGGCTACACCTTC.